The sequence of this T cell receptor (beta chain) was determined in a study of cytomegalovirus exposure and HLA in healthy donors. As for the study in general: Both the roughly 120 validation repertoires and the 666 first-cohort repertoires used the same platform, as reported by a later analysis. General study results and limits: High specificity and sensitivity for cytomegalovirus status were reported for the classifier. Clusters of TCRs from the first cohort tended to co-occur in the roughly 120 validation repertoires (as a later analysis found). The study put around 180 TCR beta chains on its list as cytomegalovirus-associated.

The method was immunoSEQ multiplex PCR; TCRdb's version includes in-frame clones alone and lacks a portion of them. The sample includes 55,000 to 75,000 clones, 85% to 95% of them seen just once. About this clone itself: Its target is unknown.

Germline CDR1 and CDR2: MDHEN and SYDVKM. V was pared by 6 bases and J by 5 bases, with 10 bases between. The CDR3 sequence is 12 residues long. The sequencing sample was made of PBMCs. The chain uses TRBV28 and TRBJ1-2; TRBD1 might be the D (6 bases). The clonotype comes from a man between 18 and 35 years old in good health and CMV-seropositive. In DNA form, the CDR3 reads TGTGCCAGCAGCCCACAGGGATATGGCTACACCTTC. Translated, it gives CASSPQGYGYTF.